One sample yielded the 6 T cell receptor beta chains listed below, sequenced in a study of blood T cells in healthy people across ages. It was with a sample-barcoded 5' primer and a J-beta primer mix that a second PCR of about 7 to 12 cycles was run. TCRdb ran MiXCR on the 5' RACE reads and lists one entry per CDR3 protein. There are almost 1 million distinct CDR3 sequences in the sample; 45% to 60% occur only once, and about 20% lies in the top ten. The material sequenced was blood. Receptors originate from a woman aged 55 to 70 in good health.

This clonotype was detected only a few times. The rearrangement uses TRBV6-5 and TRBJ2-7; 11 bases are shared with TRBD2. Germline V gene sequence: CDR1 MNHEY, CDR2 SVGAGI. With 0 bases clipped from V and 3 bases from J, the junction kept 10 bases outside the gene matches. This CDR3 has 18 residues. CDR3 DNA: TGTGCCAGCAGTTACTCGAATAGCGGGAGGGCCCAATACTACGAGCAGTACTTC. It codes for CASSYSNSGRAQYYEQYF.

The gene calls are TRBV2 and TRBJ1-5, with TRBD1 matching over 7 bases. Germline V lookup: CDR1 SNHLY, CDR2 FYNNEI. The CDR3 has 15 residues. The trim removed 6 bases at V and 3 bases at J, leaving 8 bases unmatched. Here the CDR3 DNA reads TGTGCCAGCAGGGAGGACAGGCAAATCAATCAGCCCCAGCATTTT. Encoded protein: CASREDRQINQPQHF.

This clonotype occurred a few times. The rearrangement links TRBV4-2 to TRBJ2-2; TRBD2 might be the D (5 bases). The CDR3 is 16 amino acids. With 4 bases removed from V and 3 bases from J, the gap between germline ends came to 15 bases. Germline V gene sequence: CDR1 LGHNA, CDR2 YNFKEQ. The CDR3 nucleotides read TGTGCCAGCAGCCCCCCTGGGCGGGTCGACACCGGGGAGCTGTTTTTT. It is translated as CASSPPGRVDTGELFF.

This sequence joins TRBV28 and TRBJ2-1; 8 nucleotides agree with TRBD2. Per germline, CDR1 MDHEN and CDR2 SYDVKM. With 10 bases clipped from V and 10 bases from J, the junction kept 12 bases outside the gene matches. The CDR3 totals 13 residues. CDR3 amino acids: CAIQSGRGYEQFF. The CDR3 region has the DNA TGTGCCATCCAGAGCGGGAGAGGCTACGAGCAGTTCTTC.

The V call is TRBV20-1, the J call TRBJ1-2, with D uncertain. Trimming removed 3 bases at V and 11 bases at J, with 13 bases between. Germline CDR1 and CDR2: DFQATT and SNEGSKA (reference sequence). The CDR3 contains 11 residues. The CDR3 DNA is TGCAGTGCTAGTCGGGCCGGGAGATACACCTTC. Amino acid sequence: CSASRAGRYTF.

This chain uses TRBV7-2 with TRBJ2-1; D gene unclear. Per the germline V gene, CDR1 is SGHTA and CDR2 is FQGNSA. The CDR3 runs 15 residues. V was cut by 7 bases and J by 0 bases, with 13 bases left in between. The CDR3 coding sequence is TGTGCCAGCACCTCCGTAAGGAGCTCCTACAATGAGCAGTTCTTC. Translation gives CASTSVRSSYNEQFF.